The entry below describes one T cell receptor beta chain. As yet, its antigen is unknown. The CDR3 runs 17 residues. Per germline, CDR1 SEHNR and CDR2 FQNEAQ (reference sequence). V was shortened by 8 bases and J by 2 bases, with 19 bases between the two germline ends. The time point denotes: blood 2 weeks post-SBRT. Described treatment: 15 Gy SBRT to primary tumor, nephrectomy 4 weeks later. Clear cell pathology was present in this patient's renal cell carcinoma. The assay was immunoSEQ multiplex PCR, and TCRdb's table has in-frame clones only and misses some. The table has tens of thousands of clones, around 80% seen once. These data come from a study of radiation and T cells in renal cell carcinoma. Study-level information: Nephrectomy followed 15 Gy stereotactic body radiation by 4 weeks. General study results and limits: From baseline, blood top tumor clonotypes peaked at 2 weeks post-radiation.

This chain links TRBV7-9 with TRBJ2-6; TRBD2 is a possible D gene (6 bases). Sequenced here: blood, sampled from a patient whose treatment included radiotherapy and nephrectomy. The receptor was isolated from a man aged 60 to 75 with renal cell carcinoma. The CDR3 region is CASCKIVSGAGANVLTF. CDR3 sequence (DNA): TGTGCCAGCTGCAAGATTGTCTCGGGAGCTGGGGCCAACGTCCTGACTTTC.